This T cell receptor beta chain is drawn from a study of shared clonotypes between healthy human individuals. Notes on this clone: Its cognate antigen is unknown.

Study observations and caveats: Clonotypes shared by all four donors outscored non-shared clonotypes in generation probability.

Those who donated were healthy HIV-negative adults, with no recent acute infections or vaccinations reported. Using immunoSEQ multiplex PCR, the repertoire was profiled, and TCRdb retains in-frame clones only, with some absent. This sample has more than 1.2 million clones, with less than 99% found just once. What was sequenced was naive CD4+ T cells sorted from blood. Subset meaning: CD45RA+ positively selected. This clonotype originated in a man aged 30 to 45 in good health.

The CDR3 protein is CASSLSGTHEQYF. DNA of the CDR3: TGTGCCAGCTCACTCTCCGGGACCCACGAGCAGTACTTC. The chain combines TRBV18 with TRBJ2-7; either TRBD1 or TRBD2 may fit D (5 bases each). CDR3 length: 13 amino acids. Between the trimmed V and J ends, which lost 4 bases and 5 bases, there was a span of 12 bases. Germline CDR1 reads KGHSH; CDR2 reads LQKENI.